This T cell receptor (beta chain) derives from a study of siplizumab effects on memory and regulatory T cells. Study results and limitations: Naive T cells appeared more diverse than memory cells and seemed to be major alloresponse contributors. For siplizumab cultures, the suppressive function of their proliferating Tregs was not confirmed. A mean of approximately 70% of mappable alloreactive CD4+ clones were Treg-derived with siplizumab, compared with more than 25% in controls.

With respect to this clone: Its antigen is undetermined.

The CDR3 runs 11 residues. Germline-derived CDR1 and CDR2 are DFQATT and SNEGSKA (reference sequence). V was pared by 4 bases and J by 1 base, with 4 bases between. The study assayed 100,000 or so TCR templates per sample. Sequencing used immunoSEQ multiplex PCR; TCRdb keeps in-frame clones, though not all of them. The sample carries 90,000 to 110,000 clones, 93% recorded once. V gene TRBV20-1 combines with J gene TRBJ1-1; D gene uncertain. The material sequenced was CD4+ T cells sorted from blood. The source is a human donor in good health. CDR3 amino acids: CSATENTEAFF. CDR3 bases: TGCAGTGCTACAGAGAACACTGAAGCTTTCTTT.